This T cell receptor beta chain was sequenced for a study of T cell repertoires and HLA-DP antigens. Sequencing used immunoSEQ multiplex PCR; TCRdb keeps in-frame clones, though not all of them. The data contain about 73,000 clones, around 80% of them seen just once; the ten biggest clones take up 1.6%. The CDR3 extends over 13 amino acids. Germline V gene sequence: CDR1 SGHRS, CDR2 YFSETQ. V lost 4 bases to trimming and J lost 7 bases; unmatched junction nucleotides: 5. Of note for this clone: What it recognizes is unknown.

The source material was CD4+ T cells from PBMCs. J is TRBJ1-2 and V is TRBV5-1, with 9 bases matching TRBD1. The clonotype originates from a man between 60 and 75 years old in good health and CMV-seronegative. CDR3 in DNA: TGCGCCAGCAGCCCTCAGGGACAGGGTGGCTACACCTTC. Protein sequence: CASSPQGQGGYTF.